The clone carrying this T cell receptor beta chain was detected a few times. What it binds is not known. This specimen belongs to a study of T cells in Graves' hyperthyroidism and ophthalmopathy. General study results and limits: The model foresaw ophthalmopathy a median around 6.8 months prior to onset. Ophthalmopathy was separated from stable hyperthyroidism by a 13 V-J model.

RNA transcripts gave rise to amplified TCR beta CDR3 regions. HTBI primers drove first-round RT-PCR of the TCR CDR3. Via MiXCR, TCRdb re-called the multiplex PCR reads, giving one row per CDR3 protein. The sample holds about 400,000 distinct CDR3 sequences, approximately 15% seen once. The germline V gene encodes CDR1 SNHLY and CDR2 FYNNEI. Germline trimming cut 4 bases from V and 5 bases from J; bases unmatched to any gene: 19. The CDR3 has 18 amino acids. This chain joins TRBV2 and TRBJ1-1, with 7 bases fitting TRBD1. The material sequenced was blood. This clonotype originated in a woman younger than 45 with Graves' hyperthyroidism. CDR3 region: CASSVMSGLGGRGTEAFF. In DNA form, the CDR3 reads TGTGCCAGCAGTGTAATGTCTGGATTAGGGGGCAGAGGGACTGAAGCTTTCTTT. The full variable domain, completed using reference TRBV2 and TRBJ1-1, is EPEVTQTPSHQVTQMGQEVILRCVPISNHLYFYWYRQILGQKVEFLVSFYNNEISEKSEIFDDQFSVERPDGSNFTLKIRSTKLEDSAMYFCASSVMSGLGGRGTEAFFGQGTRLTVV.